These T cell receptor beta chains were read from a single sample in a study of cytomegalovirus exposure and HLA in healthy donors. Sequencing used immunoSEQ multiplex PCR; TCRdb keeps in-frame clones, though not all of them. The table lists 70,000 or so clones, around 61% of them singletons, with roughly 3% in the top ten. Sequenced sample: PBMCs. These receptors were taken from a woman aged 45 to 65 in good health and CMV-seronegative. CDR3s include the opening cysteine and the closing phenylalanine or tryptophan. The D gene is left open where the match is weak. Some rows have no size entry. The others give once, few or many, or a class for an expanded clone.

J: TRBJ1-1; D: NA; V: TRBV7-7; size: NA; DNA: TGTGCTAGCAGCTCAGGGTGGAACACTGAAGCTTTCTTT; CDR3: CASSSGWNTEAFF
J: TRBJ1-5; D: TRBD1; V: TRBV7-9; size: NA; DNA: TGTGCCAGCAGCTCTACAGGGGGCTTAAGGCAGCCCCAGCATTTT; CDR3: CASSSTGGLRQPQHF
J: TRBJ1-5; D: NA; V: TRBV9; size: NA; DNA: TGTGCCAGCAGCGCCACTCCTTATAGCAATCAGCCCCAGCATTTT; CDR3: CASSATPYSNQPQHF
J: TRBJ2-7; D: NA; V: TRBV6-5; size: few; DNA: TGTGCCTCCCGGGGTTCCTCCTACGAGCAGTACTTC; CDR3: CASRGSSYEQYF
J: TRBJ2-7; D: TRBD2; V: TRBV7-2; size: NA; DNA: TGTGCCAGCAGCTTAGCAGTGACTAGCGGGAGGGGGGAGCAGTACTTC; CDR3: CASSLAVTSGRGEQYF
J: TRBJ1-1; D: TRBD1; V: TRBV9; size: NA; DNA: TGTGCCAGCAGCGTGGGGACAGCGAACACTGAAGCTTTCTTT; CDR3: CASSVGTANTEAFF
J: TRBJ2-2; D: NA; V: TRBV30; size: NA; DNA: TGTGCCTGGAGTGTACTACAACCCGGGGAGCTGTTTTTT; CDR3: CAWSVLQPGELFF
J: TRBJ2-7; D: TRBD2; V: TRBV10-3; size: NA; DNA: TGTGCCATCGGGCCTACTAGCGGGATTTACTACGAGCAGTACTTC; CDR3: CAIGPTSGIYYEQYF
J: TRBJ1-6; D: NA; V: TRBV6-6; size: few; DNA: TGTGCCAGCAGTTTGGGCGGGAGTGATTCACCCCTCCACTTT; CDR3: CASSLGGSDSPLHF
J: TRBJ2-7; D: TRBD1; V: TRBV7-9; size: NA; DNA: TGTGCCAGCAGCTCAACAGGGGTTGGGGACGAGCAGTACTTC; CDR3: CASSSTGVGDEQYF
J: TRBJ2-4; D: NA; V: TRBV7-2; size: NA; DNA: TGTGCCAGCAGCTTAGGGGGTTGGGGGGTGAGGGGCATTCAGTACTTC; CDR3: CASSLGGWGVRGIQYF
J: TRBJ2-7; D: NA; V: TRBV4-3; size: NA; DNA: TGCGCCAGCAGCCACCTCGACAGGGAGGCCGAGCAGTACTTC; CDR3: CASSHLDREAEQYF
J: TRBJ1-2; D: NA; V: TRBV5-4; size: NA; DNA: TGTGCCAGCAGCTCAACCCAGGTCTATGGCTACACCTTC; CDR3: CASSSTQVYGYTF
J: TRBJ1-1; D: TRBD1; V: TRBV28; size: NA; DNA: TGTGCCAGCAGTAGCCCATCCCGGGACAGGGATACTGAAGCTTTCTTT; CDR3: CASSSPSRDRDTEAFF
J: TRBJ1-1; D: NA; V: TRBV27; size: NA; DNA: TGTGCCAGCAGGTTCGAAGGGGGGAACACTGAAGCTTTCTTT; CDR3: CASRFEGGNTEAFF
J: TRBJ2-1; D: TRBD2; V: TRBV9; size: NA; DNA: TGTGCCAGCAGCGATCGGGAGGACGACAATGAGCAGTTCTTC; CDR3: CASSDREDDNEQFF
J: TRBJ2-5; D: NA; V: TRBV7-9; size: NA; DNA: TGTGCCAGCAGACGCACAGGCAGTTCGGAGACCCAGTACTTC; CDR3: CASRRTGSSETQYF
J: TRBJ1-2; D: NA; V: TRBV19; size: NA; DNA: TGTGCCAGTACCCTCCCTGGCCGGAGCTATGGCTACACCTTC; CDR3: CASTLPGRSYGYTF
J: TRBJ1-4; D: TRBD1; V: TRBV4-2; size: NA; DNA: TGTGCCAGCAGCCCCTGGGCAGAGGGGGCGCAGACTAATGAAAAACTGTTTTTT; CDR3: CASSPWAEGAQTNEKLFF
J: TRBJ2-7; D: TRBD1; V: TRBV10-3; size: NA; DNA: TGTGCCATCAGTGCACAGGGGGTTGTCTACGAGCAGTACTTC; CDR3: CAISAQGVVYEQYF
J: TRBJ1-2; D: NA; V: TRBV25-1; size: NA; DNA: TGTGCCAGCAGTGAATACGGAAGAGGTGGCTACACCTTC; CDR3: CASSEYGRGGYTF
J: TRBJ2-5; D: NA; V: TRBV4-2; size: NA; DNA: TGTGCCAGCAGCCAAGATCCTATAACAGTAGAGACCCAGTACTTC; CDR3: CASSQDPITVETQYF
J: TRBJ2-7; D: TRBD2; V: TRBV4-1; size: NA; DNA: TGCGCCAGCAGCCAAGGGGGGACTAGCGGGGAGGGGTCCTACGAGCAGTACTTC; CDR3: CASSQGGTSGEGSYEQYF
J: TRBJ2-7; D: NA; V: TRBV29-1; size: NA; DNA: TGCAGCGTTGGGCCAAGAACCTACGAGCAGTACTTC; CDR3: CSVGPRTYEQYF
J: TRBJ2-7; D: TRBD1; V: TRBV5-1; size: NA; DNA: TGCGCCAGCAGCCCCGGGACAGGGATTACCTACGAGCAGTACTTC; CDR3: CASSPGTGITYEQYF
J: TRBJ1-4; D: NA; V: TRBV28; size: NA; DNA: TGTGCCAGCAGTTTGGAACAGGGTACGGGAAAACTGTTTTTT; CDR3: CASSLEQGTGKLFF
J: TRBJ1-3; D: NA; V: TRBV27; size: NA; DNA: TGTGCCAGCAGTTTAGGGACACCTGGAAACACCATATATTTT; CDR3: CASSLGTPGNTIYF
J: TRBJ1-2; D: NA; V: TRBV5-1; size: NA; DNA: TGCGCCAGCAGCCCGGACAGCACTAACTATGGCTACACCTTC; CDR3: CASSPDSTNYGYTF
J: TRBJ2-1; D: TRBD1; V: TRBV6-5; size: NA; DNA: TGTGCCAGCAGTTATACCGGGACAGGGAACAATGAGCAGTTCTTC; CDR3: CASSYTGTGNNEQFF
J: TRBJ2-7; D: TRBD2; V: TRBV27; size: NA; DNA: TGTGCCAGCAGCCCGGGGACTAGTCGAGTGTACGAGCAGTACTTC; CDR3: CASSPGTSRVYEQYF
J: TRBJ2-7; D: TRBD1; V: TRBV25-1; size: NA; DNA: TGTGCCAGCAGTGACTCATCCGGGACAGGGTCCTACGAGCAGTACTTC; CDR3: CASSDSSGTGSYEQYF
J: TRBJ2-7; D: NA; V: TRBV7-9; size: few; DNA: TGTGCCAGCAGCTTAGGTCCGGTGCAGTACTTC; CDR3: CASSLGPVQYF
J: TRBJ2-2; D: NA; V: TRBV7-2; size: NA; DNA: TGTGCCAGCAGCTTGAGGGCCCGTGACTCCGGGGAGCTGTTTTTT; CDR3: CASSLRARDSGELFF
J: TRBJ1-4; D: TRBD1; V: TRBV2; size: few; DNA: TGTGCCAGCAGTGTCCAGGGGGCCGGTGAAAAACTGTTTTTT; CDR3: CASSVQGAGEKLFF
J: TRBJ1-1; D: NA; V: TRBV28; size: NA; DNA: TGTGCCAGCAGAAAATTCAAACAGGGATCTGAAGCTTTCTTT; CDR3: CASRKFKQGSEAFF
J: TRBJ1-5; D: NA; V: TRBV7-2; size: NA; DNA: TGTGCCAGCAGCTCATTCCCGGGGGGGGATCAGCCCCAGCATTTT; CDR3: CASSSFPGGDQPQHF
J: TRBJ2-3; D: TRBD2; V: TRBV5-6; size: few; DNA: TGTGCCAGCAGCTTGGTGGCTAGCGGGGGTGATACGCAGTATTTT; CDR3: CASSLVASGGDTQYF
J: TRBJ2-1; D: NA; V: TRBV19; size: many; DNA: TGTGCCAGTAGTCCCACAGGGTGGAATGAGCAGTTCTTC; CDR3: CASSPTGWNEQFF
J: TRBJ2-7; D: NA; V: TRBV28; size: NA; DNA: TGTGCCAGCAGTTCCGAGTTATACGGCTCCTACGAGCAGTACTTC; CDR3: CASSSELYGSYEQYF
J: TRBJ2-3; D: NA; V: TRBV10-3; size: NA; DNA: TGTGCCACAGCGAGCCCGGGGGATACGCAGTATTTT; CDR3: CATASPGDTQYF